This T cell receptor (beta chain) was identified during a study of control samples from healthy donors and cancer patients. This clone was seen just once. Repertoires were generated with immunoSEQ multiplex PCR, while TCRdb's copy carries only in-frame clones and drops some. Of 150,000 to 200,000 clones in the sample, about 91% are singletons; the top ten hold 2% to 2.5%. The germline V gene encodes CDR1 SGHNT and CDR2 YYREEE (reference sequence). V shed 0 bases and J shed 0 bases, with 4 bases lying between them. The CDR3 spans 13 residues. The rearrangement uses TRBV5-4 and TRBJ2-7; D not certain. The receptor comes from a woman aged 40 to 50 in good health. Specimen: blood. The CDR3 DNA reads TGTGCCAGCAGCTTGGGGTCCTCCTACGAGCAGTACTTC. Translated, it gives CASSLGSSYEQYF.